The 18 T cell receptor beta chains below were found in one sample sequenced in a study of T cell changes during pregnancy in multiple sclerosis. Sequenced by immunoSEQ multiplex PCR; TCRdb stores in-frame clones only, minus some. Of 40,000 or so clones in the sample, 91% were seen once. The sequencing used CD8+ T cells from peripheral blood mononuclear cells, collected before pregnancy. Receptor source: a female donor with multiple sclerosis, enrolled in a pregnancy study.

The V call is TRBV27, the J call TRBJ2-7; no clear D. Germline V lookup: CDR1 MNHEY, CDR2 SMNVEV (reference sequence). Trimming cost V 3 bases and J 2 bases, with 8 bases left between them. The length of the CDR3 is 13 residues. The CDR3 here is CASSFLPPYEQYF. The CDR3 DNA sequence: TGTGCCAGCAGTTTCCTACCGCCCTACGAGCAGTACTTC.

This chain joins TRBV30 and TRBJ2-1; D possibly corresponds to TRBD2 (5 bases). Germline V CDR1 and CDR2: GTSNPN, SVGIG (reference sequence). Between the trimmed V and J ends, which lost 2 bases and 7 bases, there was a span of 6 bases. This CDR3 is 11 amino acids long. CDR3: CAWSLANEQFF. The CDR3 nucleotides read TGTGCCTGGAGTTTAGCGAATGAGCAGTTCTTC.

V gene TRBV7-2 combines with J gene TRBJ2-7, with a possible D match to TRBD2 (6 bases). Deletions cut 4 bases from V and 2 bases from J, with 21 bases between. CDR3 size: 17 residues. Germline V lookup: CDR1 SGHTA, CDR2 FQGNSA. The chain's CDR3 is CASSSSPVGGSPYEQYF. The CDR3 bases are TGTGCCAGCAGCTCAAGTCCAGTCGGGGGTTCACCCTACGAGCAGTACTTC.

The CDR3 DNA sequence: TGTGCCAGCAGCCAAGGAGGGACCCAGTACTTC. It codes for CASSQGGTQYF. The rearrangement links TRBV14 to TRBJ2-5, with D uncertain. Trimming stripped 1 base from V and 7 bases from J, with 4 bases between. The V gene's germline CDR1 is SGHDN and CDR2 FVKESK. The CDR3 extends over 11 amino acids.

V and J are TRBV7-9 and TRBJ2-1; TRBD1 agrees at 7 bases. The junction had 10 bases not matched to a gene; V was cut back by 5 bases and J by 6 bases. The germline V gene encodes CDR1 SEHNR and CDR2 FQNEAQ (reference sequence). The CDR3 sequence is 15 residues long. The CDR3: CASSRTGSPSNEQFF. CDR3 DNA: TGTGCCAGCAGCCGGACAGGCTCCCCGTCCAATGAGCAGTTCTTC.

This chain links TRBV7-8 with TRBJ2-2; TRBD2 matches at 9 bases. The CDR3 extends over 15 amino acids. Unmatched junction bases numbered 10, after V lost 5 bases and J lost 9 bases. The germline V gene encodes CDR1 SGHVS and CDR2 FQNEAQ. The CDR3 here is CASSLRAGGPRELFF. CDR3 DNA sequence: TGTGCCAGCAGCCTCCGGGCGGGAGGGCCTCGGGAGCTGTTTTTT.

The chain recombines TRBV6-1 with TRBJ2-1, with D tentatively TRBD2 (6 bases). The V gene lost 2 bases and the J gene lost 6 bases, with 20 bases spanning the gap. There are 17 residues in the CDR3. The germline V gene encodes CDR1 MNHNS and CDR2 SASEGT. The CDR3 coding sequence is TGTGCCAGCAGTGAACCCTCTAGCGCGCCCTTTGGCAATGAGCAGTTCTTC. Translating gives CASSEPSSAPFGNEQFF.

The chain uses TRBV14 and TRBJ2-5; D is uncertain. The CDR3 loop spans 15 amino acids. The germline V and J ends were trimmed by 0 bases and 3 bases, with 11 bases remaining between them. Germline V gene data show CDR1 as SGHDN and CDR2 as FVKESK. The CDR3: CASSQEMVIEETQYF. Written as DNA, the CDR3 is TGTGCCAGCAGCCAAGAGATGGTTATAGAAGAGACCCAGTACTTC.

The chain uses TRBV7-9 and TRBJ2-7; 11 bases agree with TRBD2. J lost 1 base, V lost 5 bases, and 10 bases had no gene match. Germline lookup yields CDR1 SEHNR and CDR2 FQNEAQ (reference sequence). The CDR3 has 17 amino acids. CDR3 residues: CASSPQPPSGRSYEQYF. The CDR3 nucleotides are TGTGCCAGCAGCCCTCAACCCCCTAGCGGGAGGTCCTACGAGCAGTACTTC.

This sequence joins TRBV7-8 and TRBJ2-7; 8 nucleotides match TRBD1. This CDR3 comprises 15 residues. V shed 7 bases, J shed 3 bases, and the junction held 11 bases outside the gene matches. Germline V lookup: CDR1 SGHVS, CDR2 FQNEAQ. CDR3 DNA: TGTGCCAGCATCAAAGCGGCAGGGGGCCTCTACGAGCAGTACTTC. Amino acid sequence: CASIKAAGGLYEQYF.

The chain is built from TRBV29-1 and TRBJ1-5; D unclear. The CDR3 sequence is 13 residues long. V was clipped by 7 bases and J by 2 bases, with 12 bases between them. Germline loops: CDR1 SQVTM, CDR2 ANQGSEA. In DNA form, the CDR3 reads TGCAGCGCCCAAGTGGGAGGCAATCAGCCCCAGCATTTT. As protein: CSAQVGGNQPQHF.

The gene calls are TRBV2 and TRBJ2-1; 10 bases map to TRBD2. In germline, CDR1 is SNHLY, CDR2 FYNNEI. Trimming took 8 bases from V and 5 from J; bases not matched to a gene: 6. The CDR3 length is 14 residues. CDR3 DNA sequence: TGTGCCAGCTTGGGGACTAGCGTTCACAATGAGCAGTTCTTC. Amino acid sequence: CASLGTSVHNEQFF.

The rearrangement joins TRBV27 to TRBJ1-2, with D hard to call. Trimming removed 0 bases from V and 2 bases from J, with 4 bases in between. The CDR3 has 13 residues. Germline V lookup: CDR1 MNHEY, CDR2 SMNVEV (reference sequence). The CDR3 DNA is TGTGCCAGCAGTTTATCCCTGAACTATGGCTACACCTTC. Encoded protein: CASSLSLNYGYTF.

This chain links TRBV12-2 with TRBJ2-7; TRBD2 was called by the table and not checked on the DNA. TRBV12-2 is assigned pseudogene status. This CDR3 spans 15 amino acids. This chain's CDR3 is CASRLPGTSSYEQYF. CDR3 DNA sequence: TGTGCAAGTCGCTTGCCCGGGACTAGCAGCTACGAGCAGTACTTC.

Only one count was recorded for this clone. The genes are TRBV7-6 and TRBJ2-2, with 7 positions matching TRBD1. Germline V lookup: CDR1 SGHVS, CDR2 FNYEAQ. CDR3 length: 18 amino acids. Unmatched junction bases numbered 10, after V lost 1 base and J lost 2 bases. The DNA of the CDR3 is TGTGCCAGCAGCTTAGAACAGGGGATCGTGTACAACACCGGGGAGCTGTTTTTT. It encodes CASSLEQGIVYNTGELFF.

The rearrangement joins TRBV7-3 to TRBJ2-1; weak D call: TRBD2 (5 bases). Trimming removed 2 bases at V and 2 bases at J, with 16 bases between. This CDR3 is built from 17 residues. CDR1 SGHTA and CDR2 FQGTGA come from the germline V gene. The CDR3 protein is CASSLYPSSGTYNEQFF. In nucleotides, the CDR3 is TGTGCCAGCAGCTTATATCCTAGCAGTGGGACCTACAATGAGCAGTTCTTC. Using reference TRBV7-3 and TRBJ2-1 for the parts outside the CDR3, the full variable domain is GAGVSQTPSNKVTEKGKYVELRCDPISGHTALYWYRQSLGQGPEFLIYFQGTGAADDSGLPNDRFFAVRPEGSVSTLKIQRTERGDSAVYLCASSLYPSSGTYNEQFFGPGTRLTVL.

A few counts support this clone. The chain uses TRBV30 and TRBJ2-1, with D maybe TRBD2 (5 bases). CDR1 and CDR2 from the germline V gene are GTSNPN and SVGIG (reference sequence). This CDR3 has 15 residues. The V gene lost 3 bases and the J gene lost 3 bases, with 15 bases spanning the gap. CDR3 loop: CAWSPRGSVYNEQFF. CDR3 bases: TGTGCCTGGAGCCCCCGGGGTAGCGTCTACAATGAGCAGTTCTTC.

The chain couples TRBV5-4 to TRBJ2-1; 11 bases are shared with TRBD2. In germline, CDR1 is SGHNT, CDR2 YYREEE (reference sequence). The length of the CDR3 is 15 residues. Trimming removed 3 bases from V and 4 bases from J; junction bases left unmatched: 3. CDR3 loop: CASSSGLADYNEQFF. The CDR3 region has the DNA TGTGCCAGCAGCTCGGGACTAGCGGATTACAATGAGCAGTTCTTC.